This T cell receptor beta chain was profiled in a study of human T cells and chemical hapten exposure. One entry per CDR3 protein results from TCRdb running MiXCR on the RACE reads. The sample holds under 200,000 distinct CDR3 sequences, more than 14% seen once. Noted time point: patch test 1, 2 weeks after DPC sensitization. The treatment was: therapeutic diphenylcyclopropenone sensitization with weekly scalp DPC. The specimen comprised whole blood, sampled in connection with sensitization to the hapten diphenylcyclopropenone (DPC). The receptor was isolated from a woman aged 25 to 39 with alopecia areata. Some clones in this sample may be carry-over from other donors' samples.

This CDR3 is CASSSTGLVADTQYF. Here the CDR3 DNA reads TGCGCCAGCAGCTCTACAGGGCTGGTCGCAGATACGCAGTATTTT. V gene TRBV5-1 combines with J gene TRBJ2-3, with TRBD1 as a possible D gene (6 bases). In germline, CDR1 is SGHRS, CDR2 YFSETQ. The CDR3 runs 15 residues. Trimming pared 3 bases from V and 4 bases from J, leaving 15 bases between.